This T cell receptor beta chain was identified in a study of OX40 agonist ivuxolimab in advanced cancers. General observations from the study: Clonal expansion was among the lowest in partial responders at 0.1-3.0 mg/kg, especially CD8+.

This CDR3 contains 13 residues. From germline, CDR1 is GTSNPN and CDR2 SVGIG (reference sequence). Deletions cut 2 bases from V and 4 bases from J, with 11 bases between. Generated by immunoSEQ multiplex PCR, the TCRdb table keeps only in-frame clones and is missing some. There are around 53,000 clones in the sample; more than 70% occur only once, and about 0.68% lies in the top ten. As concerns this clone: Its antigen is unknown.

The specimen was CD4+ or CD8+ T cells sorted from blood, collected in a trial of the OX40 agonist ivuxolimab. This sequence originates from an adult with an advanced solid tumor such as melanoma, head and neck, liver or kidney cancer. The chain carries TRBV30 and TRBJ2-5; D uncertain. In DNA form, the CDR3 reads TGTGCCTGGAGTCGGCTTGTCCCAGAGACCCAGTACTTC. Translating gives CAWSRLVPETQYF.